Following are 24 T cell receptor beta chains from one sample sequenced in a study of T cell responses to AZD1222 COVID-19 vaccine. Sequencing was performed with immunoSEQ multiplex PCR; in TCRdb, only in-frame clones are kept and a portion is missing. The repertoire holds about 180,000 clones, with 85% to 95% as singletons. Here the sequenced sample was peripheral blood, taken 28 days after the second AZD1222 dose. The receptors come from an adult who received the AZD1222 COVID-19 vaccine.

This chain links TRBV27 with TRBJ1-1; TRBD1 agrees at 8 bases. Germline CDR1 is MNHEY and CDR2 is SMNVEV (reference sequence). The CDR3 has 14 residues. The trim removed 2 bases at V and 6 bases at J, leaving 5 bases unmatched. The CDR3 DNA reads TGTGCCAGCAGTTTAGGGCAACAGGGGGCTGAAGCTTTCTTT. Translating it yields CASSLGQQGAEAFF.

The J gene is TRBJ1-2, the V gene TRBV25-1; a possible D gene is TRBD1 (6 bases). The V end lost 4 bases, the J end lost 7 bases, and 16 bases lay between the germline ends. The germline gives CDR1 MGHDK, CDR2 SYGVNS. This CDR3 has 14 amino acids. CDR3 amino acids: CASSAKTGSIGYTF. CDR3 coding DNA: TGTGCCAGCAGTGCCAAGACAGGCAGTATTGGCTACACCTTC.

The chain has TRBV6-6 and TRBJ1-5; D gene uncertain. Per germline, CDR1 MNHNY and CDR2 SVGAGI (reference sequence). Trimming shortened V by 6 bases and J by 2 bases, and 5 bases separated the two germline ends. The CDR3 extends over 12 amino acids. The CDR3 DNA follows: TGTGCCAGCAGGGTGGGCAATCAGCCCCAGCATTTT. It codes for CASRVGNQPQHF.

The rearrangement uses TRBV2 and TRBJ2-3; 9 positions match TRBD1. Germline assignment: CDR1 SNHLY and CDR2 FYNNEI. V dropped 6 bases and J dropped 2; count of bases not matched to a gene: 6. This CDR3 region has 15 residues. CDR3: CASRDRGLLTDTQYF. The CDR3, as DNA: TGTGCCAGCAGGGACAGGGGACTACTCACAGATACGCAGTATTTT. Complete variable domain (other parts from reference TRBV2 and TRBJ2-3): EPEVTQTPSHQVTQMGQEVILRCVPISNHLYFYWYRQILGQKVEFLVSFYNNEISEKSEIFDDQFSVERPDGSNFTLKIRSTKLEDSAMYFCASRDRGLLTDTQYFGPGTRLTVL.

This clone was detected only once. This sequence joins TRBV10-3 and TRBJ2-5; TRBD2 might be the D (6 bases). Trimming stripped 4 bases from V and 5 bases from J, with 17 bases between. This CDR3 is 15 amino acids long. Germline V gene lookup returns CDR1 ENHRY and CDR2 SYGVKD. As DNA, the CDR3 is TGTGCCATCAGTGTGACGGGAGATGTTGGGGAGACCCAGTACTTC. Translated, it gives CAISVTGDVGETQYF.

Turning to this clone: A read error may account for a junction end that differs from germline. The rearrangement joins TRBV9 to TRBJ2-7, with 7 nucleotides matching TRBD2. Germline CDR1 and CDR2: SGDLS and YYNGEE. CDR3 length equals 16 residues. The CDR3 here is CASSVAGTMTSHEQYF. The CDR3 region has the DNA TGTGCCAGCAGCGTGGCTGGGACTATGACCTCCCACGAGCAGTACTTC.

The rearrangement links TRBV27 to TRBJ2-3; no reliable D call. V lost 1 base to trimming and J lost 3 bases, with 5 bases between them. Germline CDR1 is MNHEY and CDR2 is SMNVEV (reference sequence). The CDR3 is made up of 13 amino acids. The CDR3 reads CASSLYWTDTQYF. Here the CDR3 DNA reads TGTGCCAGCAGTTTATACTGGACAGATACGCAGTATTTT.

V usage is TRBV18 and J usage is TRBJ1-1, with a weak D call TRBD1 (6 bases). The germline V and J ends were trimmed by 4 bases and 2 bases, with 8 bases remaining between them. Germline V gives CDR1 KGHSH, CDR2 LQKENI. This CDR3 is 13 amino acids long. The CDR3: CASSRTENTEAFF. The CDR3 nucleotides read TGTGCCAGCTCACGGACAGAAAACACTGAAGCTTTCTTT.

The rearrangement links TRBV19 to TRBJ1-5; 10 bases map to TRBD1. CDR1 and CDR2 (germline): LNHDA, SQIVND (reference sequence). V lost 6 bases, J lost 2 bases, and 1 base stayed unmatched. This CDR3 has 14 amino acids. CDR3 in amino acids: CASSGTGGNQPQHF. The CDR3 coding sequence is TGTGCCAGTAGCGGGACAGGGGGCAATCAGCCCCAGCATTTT.

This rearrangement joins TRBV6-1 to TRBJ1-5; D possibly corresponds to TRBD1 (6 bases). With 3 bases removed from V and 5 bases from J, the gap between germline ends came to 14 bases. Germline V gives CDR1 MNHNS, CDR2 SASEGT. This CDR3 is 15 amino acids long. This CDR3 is CASSDILGGDQPQHF. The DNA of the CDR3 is TGTGCCAGCAGTGACATTCTCGGGGGCGATCAGCCCCAGCATTTT.

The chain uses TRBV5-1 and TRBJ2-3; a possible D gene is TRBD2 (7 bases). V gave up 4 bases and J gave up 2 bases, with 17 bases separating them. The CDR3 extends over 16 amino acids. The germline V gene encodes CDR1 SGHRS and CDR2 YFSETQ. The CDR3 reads CASSGAGGGITDTQYF. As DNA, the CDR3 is TGCGCCAGCAGCGGGGCGGGCGGGGGCATCACAGATACGCAGTATTTT.

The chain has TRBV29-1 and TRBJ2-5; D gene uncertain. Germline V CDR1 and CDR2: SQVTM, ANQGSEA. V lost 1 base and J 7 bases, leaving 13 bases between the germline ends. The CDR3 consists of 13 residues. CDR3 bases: TGCAGCGTTGAAGGAGACACGCCATGGACCCAGTACTTC. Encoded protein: CSVEGDTPWTQYF.

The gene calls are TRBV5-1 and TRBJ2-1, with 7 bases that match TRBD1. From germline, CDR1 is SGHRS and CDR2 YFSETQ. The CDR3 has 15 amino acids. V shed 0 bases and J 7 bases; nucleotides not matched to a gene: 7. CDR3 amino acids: CASSLEGGTLNEQFF. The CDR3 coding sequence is TGCGCCAGCAGCTTGGAAGGGGGCACGTTGAATGAGCAGTTCTTC.

In DNA, the CDR3 is TGTGCCAGCACGGGGGGCCGGGACTTACAAGAGACCCAGTACTTC. Amino acid sequence: CASTGGRDLQETQYF. The chain has TRBV7-2 and TRBJ2-5, with D possibly TRBD2 on 7 matching bases. Deletions cut 7 bases from V and 2 bases from J, with 17 bases between. The length of the CDR3 is 15 residues. CDR1 and CDR2 from the germline V gene are SGHTA and FQGNSA.

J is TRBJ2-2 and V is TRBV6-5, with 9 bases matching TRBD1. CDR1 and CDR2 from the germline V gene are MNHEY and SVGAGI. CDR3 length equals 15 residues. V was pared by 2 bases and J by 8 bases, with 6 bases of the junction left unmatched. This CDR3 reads CASSYQGQGAGELFF. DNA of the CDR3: TGTGCCAGCAGTTACCAGGGACAGGGTGCGGGGGAGCTGTTTTTT.

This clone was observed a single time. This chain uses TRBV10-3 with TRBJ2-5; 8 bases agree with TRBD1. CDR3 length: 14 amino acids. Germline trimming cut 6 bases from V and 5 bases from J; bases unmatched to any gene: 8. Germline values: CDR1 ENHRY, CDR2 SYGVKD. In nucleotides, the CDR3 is TGTGCCATCAGACTACAGGGGGATGGCGAGACCCAGTACTTC. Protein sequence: CAIRLQGDGETQYF.

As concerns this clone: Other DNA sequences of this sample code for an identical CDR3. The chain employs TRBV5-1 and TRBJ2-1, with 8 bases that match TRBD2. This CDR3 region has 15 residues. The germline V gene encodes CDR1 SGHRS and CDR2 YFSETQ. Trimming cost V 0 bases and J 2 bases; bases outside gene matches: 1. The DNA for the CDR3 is TGCGCCAGCAGCTTGGACGGGGGGGCCTACAATGAGCAGTTCTTC. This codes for CASSLDGGAYNEQFF.

Here the CDR3 reads CASSGSKNIQYF. The CDR3 coding sequence is TGTGCCAGCAGCGGAAGTAAAAACATTCAGTACTTC. V and J are TRBV9 and TRBJ2-4; D ambiguous. The V end lost 3 bases, the J end lost 4 bases, and 5 bases lay between the germline ends. In germline, CDR1 is SGDLS, CDR2 YYNGEE. CDR3 size: 12 residues.

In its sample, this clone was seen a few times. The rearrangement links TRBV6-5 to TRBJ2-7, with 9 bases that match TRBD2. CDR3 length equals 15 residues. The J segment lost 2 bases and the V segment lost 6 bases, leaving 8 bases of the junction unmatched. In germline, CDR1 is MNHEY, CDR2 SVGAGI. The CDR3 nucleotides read TGTGCCAGCAGCCCGAAAGCGGGAGGCCCCTACGAGCAGTACTTC. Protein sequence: CASSPKAGGPYEQYF.

CDR3 amino acids: CASSLGRGWGYEQFF. CDR3 in DNA: TGTGCCAGCAGCTTAGGTCGGGGGTGGGGCTATGAGCAGTTCTTC. The chain joins TRBV7-2 to TRBJ2-1; D may be TRBD2 (6 bases). This CDR3 contains 15 residues. Germline V gives CDR1 SGHTA, CDR2 FQGNSA. V was trimmed by 1 base and J by 8 bases, leaving 15 bases between them.

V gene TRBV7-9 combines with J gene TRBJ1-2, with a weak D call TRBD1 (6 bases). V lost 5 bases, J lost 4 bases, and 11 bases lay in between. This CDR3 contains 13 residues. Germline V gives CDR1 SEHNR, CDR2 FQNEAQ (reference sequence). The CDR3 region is CASSRQDFYGYTF. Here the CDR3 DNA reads TGTGCCAGCAGCAGACAGGACTTCTATGGCTACACCTTC. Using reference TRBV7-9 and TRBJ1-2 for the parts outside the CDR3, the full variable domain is DTGVSQNPRHKITKRGQNVTFRCDPISEHNRLYWYRQTLGQGPEFLTYFQNEAQLEKSRLLSDRFSAERPKGSFSTLEIQRTEQGDSAMYLCASSRQDFYGYTFGSGTRLTVV.

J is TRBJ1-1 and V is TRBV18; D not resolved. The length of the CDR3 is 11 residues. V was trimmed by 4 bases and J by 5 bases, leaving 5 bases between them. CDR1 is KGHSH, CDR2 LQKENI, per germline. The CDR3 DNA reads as TGTGCCAGCTCACGAAAAACTGAAGCTTTCTTT. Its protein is CASSRKTEAFF.

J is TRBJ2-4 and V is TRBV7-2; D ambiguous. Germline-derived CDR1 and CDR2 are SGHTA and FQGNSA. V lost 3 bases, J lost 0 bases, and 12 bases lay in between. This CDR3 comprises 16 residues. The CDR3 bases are TGTGCCAGCAGCTTCAGTAACCTTCTAGCCAAAAACATTCAGTACTTC. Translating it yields CASSFSNLLAKNIQYF.

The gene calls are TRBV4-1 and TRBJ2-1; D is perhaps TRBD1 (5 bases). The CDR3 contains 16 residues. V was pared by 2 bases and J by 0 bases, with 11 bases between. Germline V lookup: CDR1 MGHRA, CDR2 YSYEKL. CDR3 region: CASSQPTESSYNEQFF. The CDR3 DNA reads TGCGCCAGCAGCCAACCGACAGAGAGCTCCTACAATGAGCAGTTCTTC.